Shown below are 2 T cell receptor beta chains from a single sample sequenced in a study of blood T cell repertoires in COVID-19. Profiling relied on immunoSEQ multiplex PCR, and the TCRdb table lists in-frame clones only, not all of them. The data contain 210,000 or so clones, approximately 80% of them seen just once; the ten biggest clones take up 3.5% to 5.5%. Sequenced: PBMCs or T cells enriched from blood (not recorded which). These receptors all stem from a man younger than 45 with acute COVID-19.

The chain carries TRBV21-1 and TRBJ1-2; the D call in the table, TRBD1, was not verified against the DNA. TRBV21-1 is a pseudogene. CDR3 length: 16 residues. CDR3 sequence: CASSKASTGPKGGYTF. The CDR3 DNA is TGTGCCAGCAGCAAAGCGTCTACAGGTCCTAAAGGGGGCTACACCTTC.

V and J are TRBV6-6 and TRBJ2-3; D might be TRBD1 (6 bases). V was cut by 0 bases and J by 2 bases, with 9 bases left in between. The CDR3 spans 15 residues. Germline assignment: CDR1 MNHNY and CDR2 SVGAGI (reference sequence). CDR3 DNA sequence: TGTGCCAGCAGTTACTCGGGACAAAACACAGATACGCAGTATTTT. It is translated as CASSYSGQNTDTQYF.